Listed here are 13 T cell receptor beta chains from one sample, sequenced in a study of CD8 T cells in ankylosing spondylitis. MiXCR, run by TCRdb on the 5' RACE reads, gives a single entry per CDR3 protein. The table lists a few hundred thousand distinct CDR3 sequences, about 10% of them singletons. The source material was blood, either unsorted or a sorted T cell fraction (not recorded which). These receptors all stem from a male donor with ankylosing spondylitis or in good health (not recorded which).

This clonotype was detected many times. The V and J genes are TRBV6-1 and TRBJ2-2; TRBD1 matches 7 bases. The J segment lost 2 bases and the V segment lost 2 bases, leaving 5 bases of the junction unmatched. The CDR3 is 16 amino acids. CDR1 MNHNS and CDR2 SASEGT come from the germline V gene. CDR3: CASSEWDSLNTGELFF. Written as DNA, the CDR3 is TGTGCCAGCAGTGAATGGGACAGCCTAAACACCGGGGAGCTGTTTTTT.

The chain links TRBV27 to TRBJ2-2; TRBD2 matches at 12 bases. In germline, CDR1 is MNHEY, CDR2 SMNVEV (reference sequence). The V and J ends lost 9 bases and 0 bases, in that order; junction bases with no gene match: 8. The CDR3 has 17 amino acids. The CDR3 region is CASNEASGRANTGELFF. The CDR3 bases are TGTGCCAGTAATGAGGCTAGCGGGAGGGCGAACACCGGGGAGCTGTTTTTT.

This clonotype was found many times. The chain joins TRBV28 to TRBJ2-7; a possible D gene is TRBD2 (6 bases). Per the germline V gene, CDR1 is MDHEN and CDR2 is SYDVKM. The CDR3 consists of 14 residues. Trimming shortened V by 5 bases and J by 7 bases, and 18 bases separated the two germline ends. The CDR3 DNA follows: TGTGCCAGCAGTACAACTCGGTCCGGGACTGAGCAGTACTTC. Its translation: CASSTTRSGTEQYF.

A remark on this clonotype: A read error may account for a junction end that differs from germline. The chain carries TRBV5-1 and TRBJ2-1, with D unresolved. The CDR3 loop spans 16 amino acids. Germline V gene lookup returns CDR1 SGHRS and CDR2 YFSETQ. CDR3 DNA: TGTGCCAGCAGCCCGCCCGAACATCGCTCCTACATTGAGCAGTTCTTC. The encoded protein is CASSPPEHRSYIEQFF.

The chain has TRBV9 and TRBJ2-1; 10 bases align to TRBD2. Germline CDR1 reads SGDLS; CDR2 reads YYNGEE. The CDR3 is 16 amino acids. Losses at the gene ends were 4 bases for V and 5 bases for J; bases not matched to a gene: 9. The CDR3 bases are TGTGCCAGCAGCTCGAGGACTAGCGGAACTCACAATGAGCAGTTCTTC. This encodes CASSSRTSGTHNEQFF.

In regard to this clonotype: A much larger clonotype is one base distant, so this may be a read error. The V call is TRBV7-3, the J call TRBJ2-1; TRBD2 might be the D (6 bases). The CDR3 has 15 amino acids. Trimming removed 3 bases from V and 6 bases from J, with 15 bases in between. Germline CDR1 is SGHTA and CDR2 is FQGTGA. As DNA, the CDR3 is TGTGCCAGCAGCTTCGGACTGGGAGGATTCAATGAGCAGTTCTTC. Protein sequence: CASSFGLGGFNEQFF. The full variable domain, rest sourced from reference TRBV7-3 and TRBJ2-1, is GAGVSQTPSNKVTEKGKYVELRCDPISGHTALYWYRQSLGQGPEFLIYFQGTGAADDSGLPNDRFFAVRPEGSVSTLKIQRTERGDSAVYLCASSFGLGGFNEQFFGPGTRLTVL.

CDR3 protein: CASSPGDRPEQYF. For the CDR3, the DNA is TGTGCCAGCAGCCCGGGGGACAGGCCCGAGCAGTACTTC. The J gene is TRBJ2-7, the V gene TRBV3-1, with 8 positions matching TRBD1. This CDR3 spans 13 amino acids. The V segment lost 4 bases and the J segment 6 bases; nucleotides outside the gene matches: 5. Germline V lookup: CDR1 LGHDT, CDR2 YNNKEL (reference sequence).

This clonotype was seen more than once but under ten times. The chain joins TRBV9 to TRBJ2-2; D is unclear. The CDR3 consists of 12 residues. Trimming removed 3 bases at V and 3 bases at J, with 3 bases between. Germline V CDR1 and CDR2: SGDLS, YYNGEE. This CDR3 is CASSADTGELFF. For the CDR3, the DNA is TGTGCCAGCAGCGCCGACACCGGGGAGCTGTTTTTT.

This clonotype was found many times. CDR3: CASSSATRQETQYF. The CDR3 DNA follows: TGCGCCAGCAGCTCTGCGACTAGGCAAGAGACCCAGTACTTC. The chain carries TRBV5-1 and TRBJ2-5, with D maybe TRBD2 (6 bases). V lost 3 bases and J 2 bases, leaving 11 bases between the germline ends. The CDR3 extends over 14 amino acids. Looked up from germline, CDR1 is SGHRS and CDR2 is YFSETQ.

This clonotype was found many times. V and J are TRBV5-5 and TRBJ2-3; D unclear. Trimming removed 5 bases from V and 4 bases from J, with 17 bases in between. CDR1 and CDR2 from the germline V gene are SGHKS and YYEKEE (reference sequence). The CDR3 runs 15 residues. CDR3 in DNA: TGTGCCAGCAGTTTAAGACCCGACCCACCAGATACGCAGTATTTT. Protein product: CASSLRPDPPDTQYF.

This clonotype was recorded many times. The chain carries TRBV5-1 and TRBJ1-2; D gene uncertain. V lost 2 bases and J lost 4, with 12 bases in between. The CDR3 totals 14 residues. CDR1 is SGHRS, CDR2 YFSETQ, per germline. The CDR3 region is CASSLSGLPYGYTF. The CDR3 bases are TGCGCCAGCAGCTTAAGTGGGTTACCCTATGGCTACACCTTC.

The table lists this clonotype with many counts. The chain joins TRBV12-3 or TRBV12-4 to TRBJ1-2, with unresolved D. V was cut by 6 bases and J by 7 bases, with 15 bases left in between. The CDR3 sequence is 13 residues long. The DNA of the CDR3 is TGTGCCAGCAGCCCGAACAAGGAAGGTGGCTACACCTTC. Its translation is CASSPNKEGGYTF.

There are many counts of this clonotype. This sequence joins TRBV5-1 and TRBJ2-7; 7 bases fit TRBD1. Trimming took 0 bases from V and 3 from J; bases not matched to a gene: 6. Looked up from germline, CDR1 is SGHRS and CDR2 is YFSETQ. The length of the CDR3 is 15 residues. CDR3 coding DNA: TGCGCCAGCAGCTTGGGACAGGGTGATTTCTACGAGCAGTACTTC. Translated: CASSLGQGDFYEQYF.